This T cell receptor beta chain was captured by sequencing in a study of blood T cell repertoires in COVID-19. Study details: From T cells, B-cell-depleted T cells, or PBMCs came the material, which was cDNA or gDNA.

Allocation to cohorts depended on clinical history reported by the participants. Assay: immunoSEQ multiplex PCR; the TCRdb copy retains only in-frame clones and omits some. Of around 250,000 clones detected, more than 75% appear once; the ten largest clones hold 1.5% to 2%. This CDR3 spans 15 amino acids. Germline lookup yields CDR1 KGHSH and CDR2 LQKENI. V shed 6 bases and J 6 bases; nucleotides not matched to a gene: 7. The genes are TRBV18 and TRBJ1-4; the match to TRBD1 covers 10 bases. The sequence came from a woman between 45 and 60 years old who had recovered from COVID-19. The sample taken for sequencing was PBMCs or T cells enriched from blood (not recorded which). The CDR3 bases are TGTGCCAGCTCCGGACCCGGGACAGGGGATGAAAAACTGTTTTTT. Amino acid sequence: CASSGPGTGDEKLFF.